Sequencing of this T cell receptor beta chain was carried out in a study of OX40 agonist ivuxolimab in advanced cancers. Looking at the study overall: Ivuxolimab, which targeted the costimulatory receptor OX40 (CD134), was an agonistic, fully human IgG2 monoclonal antibody. The paper covers the monotherapy dose-escalation part of the phase I ivuxolimab trial, which included N of about 56 patients. Three dose-escalation patients achieved partial responses, one with hepatocellular carcinoma and two with cutaneous melanoma. Intravenous ivuxolimab was administered to patients every 2 weeks at six dose levels: 0.01, 0.1, 0.3, 1.5, 3 and 10 mg/kg. The point of sequencing TCRbeta in the periphery was to test whether ivuxolimab changed TCR sequence diversity and drove clonal T-cell expansion. In the dose-escalation cohort, about four fifths of patients were male, and the mean age was 60 years with a range of roughly 23 to 79. Prior anti-PD-1, anti-PD-L1 or anti-CTLA-4 therapy was permitted, and checkpoint inhibitors had been received by 40% to 50% of dose-escalation patients. Of the approximately 50 dose-escalation patients, hepatocellular carcinoma was present in around 20, melanoma in around 15, renal cell carcinoma in 9 and head and neck cancer in 9. Paper-wide results and their limitations: At doses from 0.1 to 3.0 mg/kg, clonal expansion was seen in both CD4+ and CD8+ blood T cells between baseline and week 6. In partial responders in the 0.1-3.0 mg/kg groups, normalized peripheral clonal expansion was found to be among the lowest, especially among CD8+ T cells. After ivuxolimab, expanded clones were on average more numerous among CD8+ T cells than among CD4+ T cells. Which antigens the clonally expanded peripheral T cells were specific for was not determined. Low levels of normalized T-cell clonal expansion were also seen in some patients who did not respond.

To sequence the TCRbeta CDR3 region, genomic DNA was isolated from the sorted cells. The immunoSEQ Assay was used for sequencing of TCRbeta CDR3 regions. TCRdb re-hosts the immuneACCESS table, in-frame sequences only. Its copies lack some clones; in the studies checked, an unresolved V gene accounts for under half of them, and the cause for the rest is not known. The sample table holds under 15,000 clones, of which 60% to 85% were seen once. About 36% of the sample belongs to the ten largest clones. Patients with autoimmune disease history or receiving systemic immunosuppression were excluded from the trial. Peripheral blood for TCR sequencing was collected from all dose cohorts at baseline, on cycle 4 day 1, and on cycle 7 day 1. Samples came from an open-label, multicenter, first-in-human phase I dose-escalation trial of ivuxolimab. Adults with locally advanced or metastatic melanoma, renal cell, hepatocellular, or head and neck squamous cell carcinoma were enrolled in the trial. Before TCR sequencing, CD4+ T cells and CD8+ T cells were sorted from peripheral blood as separate populations.

Of note for this clone: Its target antigen remains unknown. Nothing much larger sits one base from this clone, and base qualities are not available.

CDR1 and CDR2 are read off the germline V gene (reference sequence) as LNHDA and SQIVND. From the cysteine up to the phenylalanine, the CDR3 has a length of 15 residues. CDR3 DNA only is kept here, 45 bases in frame from base 1. The junction shows trimming of 3 bases on V and 6 bases on J, plus 16 bases between the germline ends. The chain employs TRBV19 and TRBJ2-3; no D gene can be assigned with confidence. The receptor's source is an adult with an advanced solid tumor such as melanoma, head and neck, liver or kidney cancer. Sequencing used CD4+ or CD8+ T cells sorted from blood, obtained in a trial of the OX40 agonist ivuxolimab. The CDR3 protein is CASSIDGEAADTQYF. The nucleotide sequence reads as follows: TGTGCCAGTAGTATTGACGGCGAGGCGGCGGATACGCAGTATTTT. The entire variable domain, with the stretches around the CDR3 drawn from the reference TRBV19 and TRBJ2-3 proteins, is DGGITQSPKYLFRKEGQNVTLSCEQNLNHDAMYWYRQDPGQGLRLIYYSQIVNDFQKGDIAEGYSVSREKKESFPLTVTSAQKNPTAFYLCASSIDGEAADTQYFGPGTRLTVL.